Shown below are 23 T cell receptor beta chains from a single sample sequenced in a study of blood T cell repertoires in COVID-19. Generated by immunoSEQ multiplex PCR, the TCRdb table keeps only in-frame clones and is missing some. The sample consists of over 200,000 clones, over 80% of them appearing once. Sequencing was carried out using peripheral blood. Receptor source: a man in his forties or fifties with acute or convalescent COVID-19.

CDR3 sequence: CASSLAGLYEQYF. CDR3 nucleotide sequence: TGTGCCAGCAGCTTGGCTGGCCTCTACGAGCAGTACTTC. The V call is TRBV5-4, the J call TRBJ2-7; D remains unclear. Trimming shortened V by 0 bases and J by 3 bases, and 7 bases separated the two germline ends. Germline V gene data show CDR1 as SGHNT and CDR2 as YYREEE (reference sequence). The CDR3 runs 13 residues.

The genes are TRBV9 and TRBJ2-1; 9 bases match TRBD2. J lost 4 bases, V lost 4 bases, and 18 bases had no gene match. The CDR3 has 19 amino acids. Germline CDR1 reads SGDLS; CDR2 reads YYNGEE. In DNA form, the CDR3 reads TGTGCCAGCAGCTTACCCCCCCTGGAGAGCGGGAGGATATACAATGAGCAGTTCTTC. Translating gives CASSLPPLESGRIYNEQFF.

This clone was seen a single time. This chain connects TRBV28 to TRBJ1-3; D ambiguous. Germline values: CDR1 MDHEN, CDR2 SYDVKM. The CDR3 is 15 amino acids. Trimming removed 1 base at V and 0 bases at J, with 7 bases between. CDR3 sequence reads: CASSLLFSSGNTIYF. The CDR3 bases are TGTGCCAGCAGTTTATTATTCTCCTCTGGAAACACCATATATTTT.

This rearrangement joins TRBV4-3 to TRBJ1-2; 7 nucleotides agree with TRBD1. Germline CDR1 reads LGHNA; CDR2 reads YSLEER. V dropped 4 bases and J dropped 4; count of bases not matched to a gene: 6. This CDR3 region has 14 residues. CDR3 coding DNA: TGCGCCAGCAGCCCGAACGGACAGGTCTATGGCTACACCTTC. Translated: CASSPNGQVYGYTF.

The chain links TRBV2 to TRBJ1-3; unclear D gene. The CDR3 loop spans 15 amino acids. Germline CDR1 is SNHLY and CDR2 is FYNNEI. With 3 bases removed from V and 0 bases from J, the gap between germline ends came to 9 bases. CDR3 sequence (DNA): TGTGCCAGCAGTGAGGAGGGAGACTCTGGAAACACCATATATTTT. It codes for CASSEEGDSGNTIYF.

This chain joins TRBV5-6 and TRBJ1-2; D not resolved. Trimming shortened V by 2 bases and J by 1 base, and 12 bases separated the two germline ends. The length of the CDR3 is 15 residues. Germline V gene data show CDR1 as SGHDT and CDR2 as YYEEEE. CDR3 in amino acids: CASSFESTLNYGYTF. CDR3 DNA sequence: TGTGCCAGCAGCTTTGAGTCCACCCTTAACTATGGCTACACCTTC.

This rearrangement joins TRBV3-1 (or the pseudogene TRBV3-2) to TRBJ2-1; 7 nucleotides align to TRBD2. Germline loops: CDR1 LGHDT, CDR2 YNNKEL (reference sequence). The CDR3 is 16 amino acids. V shed 0 bases and J 7 bases; nucleotides not matched to a gene: 9. The DNA of the CDR3 is TGTGCCAGCAGCCAAGATCGTTTAGCGGGTCCGAATGAGCAGTTCTTC. Encoded protein: CASSQDRLAGPNEQFF.

Only a few counts were recorded for this clone. This chain's CDR3 is CASSLSGPLGEQFF. In DNA, the CDR3 is TGTGCCAGCAGCCTTAGCGGCCCGCTCGGTGAGCAGTTCTTC. The V call is TRBV7-9, the J call TRBJ2-1; maybe TRBD2 (6 bases). From germline, CDR1 is SEHNR and CDR2 FQNEAQ (reference sequence). V lost 5 bases and J lost 9, with 17 bases in between. The CDR3 has 14 amino acids.

Written as DNA, the CDR3 is TGTGCCAGCACCTTAGTTGGGGGCTCCGAGCAGTACTTC. Protein sequence: CASTLVGGSEQYF. This rearrangement joins TRBV12-3 or TRBV12-4 to TRBJ2-7, with D tentatively TRBD1 (6 bases). Trimming left V 7 bases short and J 6 bases short, with 16 bases between. The CDR3 sequence is 13 residues long.

This clone appeared once. The rearrangement uses TRBV7-2 and TRBJ1-1, with D unresolved. Trimming shortened V by 1 base and J by 5 bases, and 17 bases separated the two germline ends. This CDR3 contains 16 residues. Germline assignment: CDR1 SGHTA and CDR2 FQGNSA. Here the CDR3 reads CASSLEGVRVGTEAFF. The CDR3 nucleotides are TGTGCCAGCAGCTTAGAAGGTGTCAGAGTCGGGACTGAAGCTTTCTTT.

The chain combines TRBV12-3 or TRBV12-4 with TRBJ1-2; D ambiguous. V was cut by 0 bases and J by 4 bases, with 6 bases left in between. The CDR3 runs 13 residues. DNA of the CDR3: TGTGCCAGCAGTTTAGCGGAGGGCTATGGCTACACCTTC. Amino acids: CASSLAEGYGYTF.

V is TRBV5-1 and J is TRBJ2-4; D gene uncertain. This CDR3 spans 12 amino acids. Germline V lookup: CDR1 SGHRS, CDR2 YFSETQ. V lost 1 base, J lost 8 bases, and 7 bases lay in between. CDR3 amino acids: CASSLNEDIQYF. Written as DNA, the CDR3 is TGCGCCAGCAGCTTGAACGAGGACATTCAGTACTTC.

This chain connects TRBV6-5 to TRBJ2-5, with a possible D match to TRBD2 (6 bases). Trimming removed 0 bases at V and 4 bases at J, with 15 bases between. The CDR3 totals 16 residues. Germline CDR1 MNHEY, CDR2 SVGAGI. CDR3 in DNA: TGTGCCAGCAGTTACTCGAATGGCGGGGCGGGAGAGACCCAGTACTTC. Translation: CASSYSNGGAGETQYF.

This rearrangement joins TRBV5-4 to TRBJ2-3, with D perhaps TRBD2 (6 bases). Per germline, CDR1 SGHNT and CDR2 YYREEE (reference sequence). CDR3 size: 17 residues. With 1 base removed from V and 1 base from J, the gap between germline ends came to 16 bases. The CDR3 here is CASSLYSSVRRTDTQYF. The CDR3 DNA reads as TGTGCCAGCAGCTTGTACTCTAGCGTCCGTCGCACAGATACGCAGTATTTT.

This clone appeared a few times. The J gene is TRBJ1-2, the V gene TRBV15, with unresolved D. The CDR3 covers 12 residues. Germline CDR1 is LNHNV and CDR2 is YYDKDF (reference sequence). V shed 8 bases and J shed 0 bases, with 7 bases lying between them. CDR3: CATSGPNYGYTF. In nucleotides, the CDR3 is TGTGCCACCTCGGGTCCTAACTATGGCTACACCTTC.

The chain links TRBV6-6 to TRBJ1-1, with a tentative D call TRBD1 (6 bases). The germline gives CDR1 MNHNY, CDR2 SVGAGI (reference sequence). The V gene lost 2 bases and the J gene lost 11 bases, with 15 bases spanning the gap. The CDR3 has 13 residues. CDR3 sequence (DNA): TGTGCCAGCAGTTACGAAGCAGACAGGTGGGCTTTCTTT. It yields the protein CASSYEADRWAFF.

In DNA, the CDR3 is TGTGCCAGCAGCAGGGGGCCTAAGTACGAGCAGTACTTC. Translating gives CASSRGPKYEQYF. This chain joins TRBV6-5 and TRBJ2-7; 8 bases agree with TRBD1. From germline, CDR1 is MNHEY and CDR2 SVGAGI. The CDR3 is made up of 13 amino acids. J was trimmed by 4 bases and V by 6 bases; bases with no gene match: 5.

The chain uses TRBV30 and TRBJ1-4; D gene ambiguous. CDR3 size: 15 residues. Trimming took off 8 bases at V and 3 bases at J, with 19 bases between the two ends. From germline, CDR1 is GTSNPN and CDR2 SVGIG (reference sequence). The CDR3 DNA is TGTGCCGGCCCCCTAAGAGGGTCGGCTAATGAAAAACTGTTTTTT. The encoded protein is CAGPLRGSANEKLFF. Full variable domain (outside the CDR3, taken from reference TRBV30 and TRBJ1-4): SQTIHQWPATLVQPVGSPLSLECTVEGTSNPNLYWYRQAAGRGLQLLFYSVGIGQISSEVPQNLSASRPQDRQFILSSKKLLLSDSGFYLCAGPLRGSANEKLFFGSGTQLSVL.

The gene calls are TRBV6-1 and TRBJ2-5; 8 nucleotides match TRBD2. This CDR3 has 18 amino acids. V was pared by 1 base and J by 4 bases, with 14 bases of the junction left unmatched. Germline V lookup: CDR1 MNHNS, CDR2 SASEGT. The CDR3: CASSEGLLAAPHTETQYF. In DNA, the CDR3 is TGTGCCAGCAGTGAAGGTTTACTAGCGGCACCCCACACAGAGACCCAGTACTTC.

The chain has TRBV29-1 and TRBJ2-7; D might be TRBD1 (6 bases). Germline V gene lookup returns CDR1 SQVTM and CDR2 ANQGSEA. CDR3 length: 14 amino acids. With 4 bases removed from V and 2 bases from J, the gap between germline ends came to 15 bases. The CDR3 DNA reads TGCAGCGTTGCTTCCCTACAGGGTCCCTACGAGCAGTACTTC. It translates to CSVASLQGPYEQYF.

This clone appeared a single time. The V gene is TRBV5-6, the J gene TRBJ2-3; a weak D match, TRBD1 (6 bases). Germline assignment: CDR1 SGHDT and CDR2 YYEEEE. The V end was cut by 1 base, the J end by 6 bases, with 9 bases between. This CDR3 has 13 amino acids. CDR3 sequence reads: CASSLKGVDTQYF. DNA for the CDR3: TGTGCCAGCAGCTTGAAGGGGGTGGATACGCAGTATTTT.

The V gene is TRBV7-9, the J gene TRBJ1-2; D remains unclear. Germline assignment: CDR1 SEHNR and CDR2 FQNEAQ (reference sequence). V was pared by 8 bases and J by 1 base, with 14 bases between. The CDR3 runs 14 residues. Written as DNA, the CDR3 is TGTGCCAGCGGATCCGACACCTTTAACTATGGCTACACCTTC. Protein: CASGSDTFNYGYTF.

The chain uses TRBV5-1 and TRBJ1-2; 8 bases line up with TRBD1. There are 14 residues in the CDR3. CDR1 is SGHRS, CDR2 YFSETQ, per germline. Germline trimming cut 4 bases from V and 7 bases from J; bases unmatched to any gene: 9. The CDR3, as DNA: TGCGCCAGCAGCCCATTACAGGGGGAGTTTGGCTACACCTTC. Translating gives CASSPLQGEFGYTF. Full variable domain (rest looked up from reference TRBV5-1 and TRBJ1-2): KAGVTQTPRYLIKTRGQQVTLSCSPISGHRSVSWYQQTPGQGLQFLFEYFSETQRNKGNFPGRFSGRQFSNSRSEMNVSTLELGDSALYLCASSPLQGEFGYTFGSGTRLTVV.